The T cell receptor beta chain under discussion was sequenced for a study of shared clonotypes between healthy human individuals. Study information: Each donor's CD4 naive and CD4 memory cells filled three plates apiece, CD8 naive two, and CD8 memory one.

Study findings and constraints: Clonotypes shared by all four donors outscored non-shared clonotypes in generation probability.

This clone was seen only once. What it binds is not known. Looked up from germline, CDR1 is LGHNA and CDR2 is YSLEER. The CDR3 consists of 17 residues. The V end lost 4 bases, the J end lost 2 bases, and 18 bases lay between the germline ends. A roughly 220 ng quantity of DNA, roughly 30,000 T cell genomes, went into the sorted-subset replicate PCRs. Generated by immunoSEQ multiplex PCR, the TCRdb table keeps only in-frame clones and is missing some. The sample holds 2,500,000 or so clones; approximately 93% are singletons and the top ten take 0.36%. The source material was naive CD4+ T cells from PBMCs. Indicated subset: CD45RA+ positively selected. The V and J genes are TRBV4-3 and TRBJ2-1; D possibly uses TRBD1 or TRBD2 (5 bases each). The receptor was derived from a man aged 18 to 35 in good health. Some clones in this sample may be carry-over from other donors' samples. The CDR3 nucleotides read TGCGCCAGCAGCCCCGTTGATCCCTCGGGGCCCTACAATGAGCAGTTCTTC. Translating it yields CASSPVDPSGPYNEQFF.